The present T cell receptor beta chain was sequenced within a study of regulatory T cells in long-lasting Graves disease. Whole-study findings and limits: TRBV28, TRBJ1-2 and TRBJ2-5 were segments that persistent disease favored.

V lost 5 bases and J 9 bases, leaving 16 bases between the germline ends. CDR3 size: 13 residues. The time point: newly diagnosed GD, antithyroid drugs for less than 3 months. PBMC-extracted RNA yielded the TCR library. This clonotype was detected many times. As yet, its antigen is unknown. According to the study, TCR beta libraries were built with iRepertoire HTBI primers and CDR3-region Arm-PCR. MiXCR, run by TCRdb on the multiplex PCR reads, gives a single entry per CDR3 protein. The table shows about 620,000 distinct CDR3 sequences, with 15% to 20% occurring only once. The data also belong to a second study, concerning T cells in Graves' hyperthyroidism and ophthalmopathy. That source reports: Patients having uncontrolled infection, another autoimmune disease, pregnancy or lactation were not included.

The source is a woman in her twenties or thirties with Graves disease. Sequenced here: peripheral blood mononuclear cells (PBMCs), sampled at new diagnosis, from a patient treated with antithyroid drugs. The rearrangement joins TRBV12-3 or TRBV12-4 to TRBJ1-1; D uncertain. CDR3 in amino acids: CASSRVGHSKAFF. Here the CDR3 DNA reads TGTGCCAGCAGTCGAGTGGGCCATTCGAAAGCTTTCTTT.